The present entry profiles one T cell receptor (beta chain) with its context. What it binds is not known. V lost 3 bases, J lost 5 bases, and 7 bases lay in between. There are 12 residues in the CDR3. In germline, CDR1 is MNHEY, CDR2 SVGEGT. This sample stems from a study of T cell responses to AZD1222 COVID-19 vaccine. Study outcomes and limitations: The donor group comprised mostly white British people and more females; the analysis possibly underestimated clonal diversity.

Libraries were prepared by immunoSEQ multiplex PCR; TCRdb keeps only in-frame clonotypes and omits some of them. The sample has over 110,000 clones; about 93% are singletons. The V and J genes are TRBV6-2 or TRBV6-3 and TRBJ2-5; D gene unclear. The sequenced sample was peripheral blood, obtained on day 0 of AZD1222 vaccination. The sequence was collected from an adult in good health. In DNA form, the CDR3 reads TGTGCCAGCAGTTATTCAGTGGAGACCCAGTACTTC. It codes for CASSYSVETQYF.